This is a list of T cell receptor beta chains from one sample in a study of post-analysis software for immune sequencing data. TCRdb used MiXCR to reprocess the PCR reads, holding one entry per CDR3 protein. The data show more than 500,000 distinct CDR3 sequences, 30% to 40% seen once. The sample was blood. Every receptor here comes from a girl younger than 18 with multiple sclerosis. CDR3s include the opening cysteine and the closing phenylalanine or tryptophan. The D gene is left open where the match is weak. Expanded clones are given a class, and other clones once, few, many or no size at all.

cdr3_aa cdr3_nt j_call d_call clone_size v_call
CASSQGVGADTQYF TGTGCCAGCAGCCAAGGAGTCGGGGCAGATACGCAGTATTTT TRBJ2-3 - - TRBV3-1
CAISEGREDEQYF TGTGCCATCAGTGAGGGCCGAGAGGACGAGCAGTACTTC TRBJ2-7 - - TRBV10-3
CASSLDFYEQYF TGTGCCAGCAGCCTCGACTTCTACGAGCAGTACTTC TRBJ2-7 - many TRBV5-1
CASSSRGGGVNSPLHF TGTGCCAGCAGCTCCCGCGGAGGGGGAGTAAATTCACCCCTCCACTTT TRBJ1-6 - - TRBV7-9
CASSLATGASYNEQFF TGTGCCAGCAGCTTAGCGACAGGGGCTTCCTACAATGAGCAGTTCTTC TRBJ2-1 TRBD1 - TRBV7-8
CAISESITGPRHQPQHF TGTGCCATCAGTGAGTCTATCACCGGCCCCAGGCATCAGCCCCAGCATTTT TRBJ1-5 - few TRBV10-3
CSAGGPGPPGQETQYF TGCAGTGCTGGGGGTCCGGGCCCCCCTGGCCAAGAGACCCAGTACTTC TRBJ2-5 - - TRBV20-1
CSARGTLNTEAFF TGCAGTGCTAGAGGCACCTTGAACACTGAAGCTTTCTTT TRBJ1-1 - - TRBV20-1
CASSYGQGHTF TGTGCCAGCAGTTACGGACAGGGCCACACCTTC TRBJ1-2 TRBD1 - TRBV6-1
CASSSGMRQGVKGYTF TGTGCCAGCAGCAGTGGTATGCGACAGGGGGTGAAGGGCTACACCTTC TRBJ1-2 TRBD1 - TRBV7-9
CSANMGTGMLGAETQYF TGCAGTGCTAACATGGGGACAGGGATGCTCGGTGCAGAGACCCAGTACTTC TRBJ2-5 TRBD1 few TRBV20-1
CASSSSGGREQFF TGTGCCAGCAGCTCTAGCGGGGGGCGTGAGCAGTTCTTC TRBJ2-1 TRBD2 few TRBV7-3
CASSPRTAITGELFF TGTGCCAGCTCACCAAGGACAGCCATCACCGGGGAGCTGTTTTTT TRBJ2-2 - - TRBV18
CASSSFRGGLQETQYF TGTGCCAGCAGTTCGTTTCGGGGGGGTCTCCAAGAGACCCAGTACTTC TRBJ2-5 TRBD2 - TRBV5-4
CASSSGGDYGYTF TGTGCCAGCAGTTCAGGGGGCGACTATGGCTACACCTTC TRBJ1-2 TRBD1 many TRBV12-3/TRBV12-4
CASSPPGGAGYEQYF TGTGCCAGCAGCCCGCCGGGGGGCGCGGGCTACGAGCAGTACTTC TRBJ2-7 - once TRBV4-2
CASSLGQGDSPLHF TGTGCCAGCAGCTTAGGGCAGGGAGATTCACCCCTCCACTTT TRBJ1-6 - few TRBV7-9
CATSRDLGAPVNEQYF TGTGCCACCAGCAGAGATCTAGGGGCGCCAGTCAATGAGCAGTACTTC TRBJ2-5 - - TRBV15
CASSHLAGWETQYF TGTGCCAGCAGCCATTTGGCGGGGTGGGAGACCCAGTACTTC TRBJ2-5 - - TRBV3-1
CASSVELEYEQYF TGTGCCAGCAGCGTAGAACTGGAGTACGAGCAGTACTTC TRBJ2-7 - - TRBV9
CASSLVGIEAFF TGTGCCAGCAGCTTAGTGGGGATAGAAGCTTTCTTT TRBJ1-1 - - TRBV7-9
CASSQAISGGANYGYTF TGCGCCAGCAGCCAAGCTATTTCAGGGGGAGCTAACTATGGCTACACCTTC TRBJ1-2 TRBD1 - TRBV4-1
CASSLSGASRSPLHF TGCGCCAGCAGCTTGTCAGGGGCAAGCCGTTCACCCCTCCACTTT TRBJ1-6 - few TRBV5-1
CASSALKGKDAQYF TGTGCCAGCAGCGCCCTGAAGGGGAAGGATGCTCAGTACTTC TRBJ2-4 - - TRBV11-2
CASSSTGRGSPQHF TGTGCCAGCAGCTCCACAGGGCGGGGATCGCCCCAGCATTTT TRBJ1-5 - - TRBV3-1
CATDTSGGQNYNEQVF TGTGCCACCGACACTAGCGGGGGGCAAAACTACAATGAGCAGGTCTTC TRBJ2-1 TRBD2 - TRBV9
CASSLQVNEQFF TGTGCCAGCAGTTTGCAGGTCAATGAGCAGTTCTTC TRBJ2-1 - many TRBV12-3/TRBV12-4
CASSYTSGGRDEQFF TGTGCCAGCAGTTACACTAGCGGGGGCCGCGATGAGCAGTTCTTC TRBJ2-1 TRBD2 - TRBV6-5
CASSGGQGVGYTF TGTGCCAGCAGTGGAGGACAGGGTGTTGGCTACACCTTC TRBJ1-2 TRBD1 few TRBV6-4
CASSQALAGLYEQYF TGCGCCAGCAGCCAAGCCCTAGCAGGGCTCTACGAGCAGTACTTC TRBJ2-7 - few TRBV4-1
CASSRGDRDSDTQYF TGCGCCAGCAGCCGGGGGGACAGGGATTCAGATACGCAGTATTTT TRBJ2-3 TRBD1 - TRBV5-1
CASSPTPGRATDTQYF TGTGCCAGCAGCCCCACTCCGGGAAGAGCCACAGATACGCAGTATTTT TRBJ2-3 - few TRBV7-2